This record looks at one T cell receptor (beta chain) sequence and its context. A read error may account for a junction end that differs from germline. The CDR3 runs 11 residues. The germline gives CDR1 SNHLY, CDR2 FYNNEI. TCRdb itself ran the 5' RACE reads through MiXCR, one entry per CDR3 protein. The table lists about 66,000 distinct CDR3 sequences, more than 15% of them singletons, with about 8.4% in the top ten. This entry belongs to a study of early T cells in non-severe SARS-CoV-2 infection. The receptor comes from an adult who was a healthcare worker with PCR-confirmed SARS-CoV-2 infection or an uninfected control (not recorded which). The sample in question was whole blood, obtained at baseline. This chain links TRBV2 with TRBJ1-5; D not resolved. Here the CDR3 reads CASRASQHQHF. As DNA, the CDR3 is TGTGCCAGCAGGGCCTCACAGCACCAGCATTTT.